This T cell receptor beta chain was found in a study of T-cell reconstitution after alpha-beta-depleted transplantation in children. During its preparation, the TCRbeta library received unique molecular identifiers. TCRdb passed the PCR reads through MiXCR, listing each CDR3 protein once. Of some 300,000 distinct CDR3 sequences detected, roughly 9.1% appear once; the ten largest clones hold over 6%. Comment on this clonotype: Its antigen is not identified.

Whole-study findings and limits: Reportedly, only several hundred clones from non-depleted graft cells drove alpha-beta T-cell counts at about two months. The origin of high day-60 TCRbeta diversity in some patients lay in surviving recipient T cells and thymic progenitors. At one year after transplant, newly produced T cells mostly accounted for T-cell counts and diversity.

CDR3 length equals 15 residues. Germline V gene sequence: CDR1 MNHNS, CDR2 SASEGT. Germline trimming cut 1 base from V and 6 bases from J; bases unmatched to any gene: 6. The sequence was obtained from a boy younger than two with acute myeloid leukemia, due to receive a stem cell transplant. Material: PBMCs, obtained before TCRalphabeta/CD19-depleted stem cell transplant. The V and J genes are TRBV6-1 and TRBJ1-5, with TRBD1 identical over 7 bases. The chain's CDR3 is CASSEETGLVQPQHF. The CDR3, as DNA: TGTGCCAGCAGTGAAGAGACAGGGTTGGTTCAGCCCCAGCATTTT.